This T cell receptor beta chain was retrieved from a study of blood T cells in healthy people across ages. Study overall: T cells yielded about one barcoded beta molecule per two cells through template switching. Findings and caveats of the study: With naive T cell percentage, TCR beta diversity showed a strong correlation.

This clonotype showed up just once. Its specificity is unknown. Primed by a sample-barcoded 5' primer and a J-beta primer mix, a second PCR proceeded for about 6 to 12 cycles. One entry per CDR3 protein results from TCRdb running MiXCR on the 5' RACE reads. The sample includes 1.5 million to 2 million distinct CDR3 sequences, approximately 28% of them seen just once. CDR1 and CDR2 (germline): SGHRS, YFSETQ. The CDR3 covers 13 residues. V lost 4 bases to trimming and J lost 6 bases, with 14 bases between them. This chain uses TRBV5-1 with TRBJ2-7, with D possibly being TRBD1 (6 bases). The clonotype comes from a woman under 40 in good health. Sequenced input: blood. CDR3 nucleotides: TGCGCCAGCAGCCCCGGGACAAAACGCGAGCAGTACTTC. It specifies CASSPGTKREQYF.